Reported below is one T cell receptor (beta chain). The sample originates from a study of cytomegalovirus exposure and HLA in healthy donors. The PCR made use of 60 Vbeta and 13 Jbeta primers. Sequenced by immunoSEQ multiplex PCR; TCRdb stores in-frame clones only, minus some. The sample has around 170,000 clones; 75% to 90% are singletons. CDR3 size: 15 residues. J lost 3 bases, V lost 7 bases, and 7 bases had no gene match. CDR1 and CDR2 (germline): MNHNS, SASEGT. The chain is built from TRBV6-1 and TRBJ2-1, with 9 nucleotides matching TRBD2. Sequencing input: PBMCs. The source of this sequence is a woman aged 50 to 60 in good health and CMV-seropositive. The CDR3 is CASTERTSDYNEQFF. The CDR3, as DNA: TGTGCCAGCACCGAACGGACTAGCGACTACAATGAGCAGTTCTTC.